These T cell receptor beta chains were read from a single sample in a study of lymphopenia after photon versus proton radiotherapy. Clones were read by immunoSEQ multiplex PCR, and TCRdb kept only the in-frame ones, dropping some. The sample includes 29,000 or so clones, roughly 87% of them seen just once. The specimen comprised peripheral blood, sampled from a patient treated with proton-based radiotherapy. The source of these receptors is a woman aged 60-75 years with cholangiocarcinoma. Some clones in this sample may be carry-over from other donors' samples. The conserved cysteine and the conserved F or W are not part of the CDR3 here. Fields, in order: V gene, J gene, CDR3 protein.

>TRBV7-8|TRBJ2-7
ASSPRGAISYEQY
>TRBV5-4|TRBJ1-1
ASSWEPGLKEAF
>TRBV9|TRBJ1-5
ASSVDGTTLGPQH
>TRBV5-1|TRBJ1-2
ASSSGDGSYGYT
>TRBV20-1|TRBJ2-1
SARSWREQF
>TRBV7-2|TRBJ1-5
ASSFLNSDQPQH
>TRBV4-3|TRBJ1-2
ASSLHGPLVDYGYT
>TRBV7-8|TRBJ2-3
ASSLVRVLSTDTQY
>TRBV15|TRBJ2-7
ATSRRTGSYEQY
>TRBV9|TRBJ1-3
ASSPIGVSGNTIY
>TRBV5-1|TRBJ2-5
ASSLRASGGEETQY
>TRBV10-2|TRBJ2-1
ASSLDRNNYNEQF
>TRBV7-2|TRBJ2-5
ASSSGGKETQY
>TRBV6-1|TRBJ2-1
ASSSRTGDNEQF